This T cell receptor (beta chain) was sequenced during a study of shared clonotypes between healthy human individuals. Germline CDR1 is SGDLS and CDR2 is YYNGEE. The V end lost 0 bases, the J end lost 7 bases, and 13 bases lay between the germline ends. There are 14 residues in the CDR3. Worth noting for this clone: Its antigen is not identified.

Points from the study as a whole: Depth was large, yet rarefaction showed that sorted-subset sequencing was incomplete.

Genomic DNA belonging to each subset was distributed in equal measure over several immunoSEQ plates. Measured with immunoSEQ multiplex PCR; TCRdb has only the in-frame clones, and not every one. The sample gives millions of clones, 93% of which show up once; 0.39% is in the top ten. The V gene is TRBV9, the J gene TRBJ1-2, with D perhaps TRBD1 (5 bases). The sequenced material came from naive CD4+ T cells from PBMCs. Indicated subset: CD45RA+ positively selected. The sequence came from a man younger than 35 in good health. Some clones in this sample may be carry-over from other donors' samples. Written as DNA, the CDR3 is TGTGCCAGCAGCGTAGCTGGGCAGGGCTTTGGCTACACCTTC. This sequence encodes CASSVAGQGFGYTF.